Each of the 4 T cell receptor beta chains below was sequenced from the same sample in a study of graft-versus-host responses after intestinal transplantation. No antigens are known for them. Repertoires were generated with immunoSEQ multiplex PCR, while TCRdb's copy carries only in-frame clones and drops some. The sample has over 85,000 clones, roughly 91% seen once; the top ten hold approximately 0.17%. Source: unstimulated CD4+ T cells sorted from spleen or lymph node cells, taken before transplant. All receptors come from a human donor who was the organ donor for an intestinal transplant.

The sample holds one count of this clone. The rearrangement joins TRBV30 to TRBJ1-2; tentatively, D is TRBD1 (5 bases). Trimming left V 3 bases short and J 5 bases short, with 19 bases between. The V gene's germline CDR1 is GTSNPN and CDR2 SVGIG (reference sequence). This CDR3 comprises 15 residues. As DNA, the CDR3 is TGTGCCTGGAGAAGACAGAACGAAGCCCAATATGGCTACACCTTC. The encoded protein is CAWRRQNEAQYGYTF.

The rearrangement uses TRBV25-1 and TRBJ2-1; D is possibly TRBD1 (6 bases). This CDR3 is built from 16 residues. Germline lookup yields CDR1 MGHDK and CDR2 SYGVNS. V dropped 6 bases and J dropped 1 base, with 16 bases sitting between them. The DNA of the CDR3 is TGTGCCAGCAGCCCCCGCAGGGGTCCTTCCTACAATGAGCAGTTCTTC. It specifies CASSPRRGPSYNEQFF.

The DNA of the CDR3 is TGTGCCAGCTCACCAGTTGGGCCGATGAACACTGAAGCTTTCTTT. Its protein product is CASSPVGPMNTEAFF. The chain is built from TRBV18 and TRBJ1-1; no clear D. This CDR3 comprises 15 residues. The germline V and J ends were trimmed by 2 bases and 0 bases, with 10 bases remaining between them. Per germline, CDR1 KGHSH and CDR2 LQKENI. Filled out from reference TRBV18 and TRBJ1-1, the complete variable domain reads NAGVMQNPRHLVRRRGQEARLRCSPMKGHSHVYWYRQLPEEGLKFMVYLQKENIIDESGMPKERFSAEFPKEGPSILRIQQVVRGDSAAYFCASSPVGPMNTEAFFGQGTRLTVV.

This clone was seen more than once but under ten times. The chain carries TRBV7-9 and TRBJ1-5, with D perhaps TRBD1 (5 bases). Trimming took 5 bases from V and 3 from J, leaving 8 bases between them. Germline CDR1 is SEHNR and CDR2 is FQNEAQ (reference sequence). The CDR3 is 13 amino acids. The CDR3 here is CASSPGANQPQHF. The CDR3 DNA reads TGTGCCAGCAGCCCTGGGGCCAATCAGCCCCAGCATTTT.